This TCR beta chain came from a study of blood T cells in healthy people across ages. A second PCR, run for about 6 to 11 cycles, used a sample-barcoded 5' primer plus a J-beta primer mix. One entry per CDR3 protein, called by TCRdb with MiXCR from the 5' RACE reads. The sample shows over a million distinct CDR3 sequences, 45% of them seen only once. The V and J ends lost 5 bases and 0 bases respectively, with 19 bases between them. Looked up from germline, CDR1 is SGHTA and CDR2 is FQGNSA. This CDR3 is 17 amino acids long. This chain connects TRBV7-2 to TRBJ1-2; a weak D match, TRBD1 (6 bases). The receptor was derived from an older woman in good health. Sequenced: blood. CDR3 loop: CASSLLGGRGTNYGYTF. For the CDR3, the DNA is TGTGCCAGCAGCCTCCTTGGGGGGCGCGGAACTAACTATGGCTACACCTTC.